The 8 T cell receptor beta chains below come from one sample, sequenced in a study of Ad26.COV2.S vaccination and SARS-CoV-2 variants. The treatment was: around 19 received Ad26.COV2.S at low or high dose, single or two shots; roughly 5 received placebo; per-sample allocation not given. Samples came from day 63 after the first vaccine or placebo injection. Data came from immunoSEQ multiplex PCR; TCRdb stores just in-frame clones and leaves some out. The sample records hundreds of thousands of clones, around 89% being singletons. This sample comprised peripheral blood, obtained in a trial of Ad26.COV2.S vaccine versus placebo. The receptors were sampled from a person between 18 and 59 years old who received the Ad26.COV2.S COVID-19 vaccine or a placebo.

The chain combines TRBV2 with TRBJ1-2; TRBD1 matches 7 bases. Germline V gene data show CDR1 as SNHLY and CDR2 as FYNNEI. The CDR3 contains 13 residues. The V gene end was trimmed by 6 bases and the J gene end by 4 bases; junction bases not matched to a gene: 5. This chain's CDR3 is CASRHRGPYGYTF. The CDR3 DNA reads TGTGCCAGCAGGCACAGGGGTCCCTATGGCTACACCTTC.

The gene calls are TRBV29-1 and TRBJ1-1, with D possibly being TRBD1 (6 bases). This CDR3 is 15 amino acids long. V lost 6 bases and J 0 bases, leaving 17 bases between the germline ends. The germline V gene has CDR1 SQVTM and CDR2 ANQGSEA. The CDR3 DNA sequence: TGCAGCGTCCTTCCACAGGGCCAAGTGAACACTGAAGCTTTCTTT. Translation gives CSVLPQGQVNTEAFF.

The chain is built from TRBV7-2 and TRBJ1-5; D is perhaps TRBD1 (5 bases). V was trimmed by 5 bases and J by 11 bases, leaving 22 bases between them. Germline lookup yields CDR1 SGHTA and CDR2 FQGNSA. The CDR3 loop spans 15 amino acids. The CDR3 DNA follows: TGTGCCAGCAGCCCGGGGGGTCCCGGGGCCCAAGCCCAGCATTTT. Translation gives CASSPGGPGAQAQHF.

This rearrangement joins TRBV6-5 to TRBJ2-7; 7 bases align to TRBD2. After removal of 6 bases from V and 3 bases from J, the junction contained 5 bases not matched to a gene. This CDR3 is 13 amino acids long. Germline assignment: CDR1 MNHEY and CDR2 SVGAGI. This CDR3 reads CASRSGNVYEQYF. The CDR3 DNA reads as TGTGCCAGCAGAAGCGGGAATGTCTACGAGCAGTACTTC.

The chain joins TRBV24-1 to TRBJ2-3, with TRBD1 matching 8 bases. The CDR3 loop spans 14 amino acids. With 4 bases clipped from V and 1 base from J, the junction kept 0 bases outside the gene matches. Germline V gene lookup returns CDR1 KGHDR and CDR2 SFDVKD. The CDR3: CATSEGQGTDTQYF. The CDR3 DNA reads TGTGCCACCAGTGAGGGACAGGGCACAGATACGCAGTATTTT.

This chain connects TRBV5-8 to TRBJ2-3; no clear D. The CDR3 length is 13 residues. Germline values: CDR1 SGHTS, CDR2 YDEGEE. Trimming left V 4 bases short and J 5 bases short, with 11 bases between. The CDR3 nucleotides read TGTGCCAGCAGCCCTGGGTCGCGAGATACGCAGTATTTT. Protein sequence: CASSPGSRDTQYF. Filled out from reference TRBV5-8 and TRBJ2-3, the complete variable domain reads EAGVTQSPTHLIKTRGQQATLRCSPISGHTSVYWYQQALGLGLQFLLWYDEGEERNRGNFPPRFSGRQFPNYSSELNVNALELEDSALYLCASSPGSRDTQYFGPGTRLTVL.

The chain recombines TRBV4-2 with TRBJ1-4, with D hard to call. V was trimmed by 5 bases and J by 10 bases, leaving 14 bases between them. Per the germline V gene, CDR1 is LGHNA and CDR2 is YNFKEQ. The CDR3 sequence is 13 residues long. The CDR3 loop is CASSREIGIKLFF. The CDR3 nucleotides are TGTGCCAGCAGCAGGGAAATCGGCATAAAACTGTTTTTT.

The V call is TRBV24-1, the J call TRBJ2-1, with no clear D. The CDR3 runs 14 residues. Per the germline V gene, CDR1 is KGHDR and CDR2 is SFDVKD. The V end was cut by 9 bases, the J end by 4 bases, with 15 bases between. CDR3 in amino acids: CATPLLDRYNEQFF. The CDR3 nucleotides read TGTGCCACCCCCCTGTTGGACCGGTACAATGAGCAGTTCTTC.